This TCR beta chain was found in a study of early T cells in non-severe SARS-CoV-2 infection. Germline CDR1 is MGHRA and CDR2 is YSYEKL. V lost 0 bases, J lost 7 bases, and 13 bases lay in between. CDR3 length equals 16 residues. Individual cDNA molecules each received unique molecular identifiers attached to them. One entry per CDR3 protein, called by TCRdb with MiXCR from the 5' RACE reads. This sample has more than 85,000 distinct CDR3 sequences; roughly 12% occur once, and the top ten carry approximately 4%. This TCR derives from an adult who was a healthcare worker with PCR-confirmed SARS-CoV-2 infection or an uninfected control (not recorded which). The rearrangement uses TRBV4-1 and TRBJ1-6; D is undetermined. The sample was whole blood, taken at baseline. The CDR3 protein is CASSQDSRANNSPLHF. CDR3 sequence (DNA): TGCGCCAGCAGCCAAGATTCACGGGCTAACAATTCACCCCTCCACTTT.